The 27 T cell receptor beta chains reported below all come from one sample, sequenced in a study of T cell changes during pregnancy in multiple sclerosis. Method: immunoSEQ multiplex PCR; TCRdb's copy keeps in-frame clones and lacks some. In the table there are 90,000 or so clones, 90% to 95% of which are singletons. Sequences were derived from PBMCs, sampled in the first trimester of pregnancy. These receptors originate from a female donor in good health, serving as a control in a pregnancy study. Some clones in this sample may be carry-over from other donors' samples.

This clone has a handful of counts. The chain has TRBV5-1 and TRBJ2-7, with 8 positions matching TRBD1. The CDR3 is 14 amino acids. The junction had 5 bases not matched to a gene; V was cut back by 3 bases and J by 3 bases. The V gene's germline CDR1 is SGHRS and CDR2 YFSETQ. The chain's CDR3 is CASSSGTGVYEQYF. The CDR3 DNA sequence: TGCGCCAGCAGCTCCGGGACAGGCGTCTACGAGCAGTACTTC.

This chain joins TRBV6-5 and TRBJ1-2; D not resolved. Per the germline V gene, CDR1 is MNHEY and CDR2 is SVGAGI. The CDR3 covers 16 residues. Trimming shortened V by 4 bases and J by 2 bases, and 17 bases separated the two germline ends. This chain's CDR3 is CASSSFDIGGNYGYTF. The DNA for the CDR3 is TGTGCCAGCAGTTCCTTCGACATCGGTGGGAACTATGGCTACACCTTC.

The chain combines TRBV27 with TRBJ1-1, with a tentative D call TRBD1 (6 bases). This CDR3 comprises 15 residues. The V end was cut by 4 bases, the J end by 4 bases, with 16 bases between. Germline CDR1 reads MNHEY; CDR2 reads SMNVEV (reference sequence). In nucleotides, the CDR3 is TGTGCCAGCAGTTACACAGGGCTGGGGAGCACTGAAGCTTTCTTT. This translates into CASSYTGLGSTEAFF.

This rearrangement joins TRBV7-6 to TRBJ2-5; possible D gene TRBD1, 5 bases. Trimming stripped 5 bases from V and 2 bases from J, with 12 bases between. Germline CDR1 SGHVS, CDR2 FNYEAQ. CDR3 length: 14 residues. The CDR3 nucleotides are TGTGCCAGCAGCCCTCGGACATTTCAAGAGACCCAGTACTTC. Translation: CASSPRTFQETQYF.

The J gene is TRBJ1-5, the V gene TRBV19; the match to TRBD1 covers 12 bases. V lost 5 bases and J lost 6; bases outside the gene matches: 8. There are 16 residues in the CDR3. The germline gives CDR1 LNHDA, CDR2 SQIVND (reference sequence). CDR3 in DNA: TGTGCCAGTAGTCGTCCCGGGACAGGGGGCGGTCAGCCCCAGCATTTT. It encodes CASSRPGTGGGQPQHF.

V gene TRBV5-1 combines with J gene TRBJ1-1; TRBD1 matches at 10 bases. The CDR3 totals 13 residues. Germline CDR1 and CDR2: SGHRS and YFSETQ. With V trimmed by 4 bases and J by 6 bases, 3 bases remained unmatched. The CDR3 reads CASSATGGAEAFF. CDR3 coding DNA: TGCGCCAGCAGCGCGACAGGGGGCGCTGAAGCTTTCTTT.

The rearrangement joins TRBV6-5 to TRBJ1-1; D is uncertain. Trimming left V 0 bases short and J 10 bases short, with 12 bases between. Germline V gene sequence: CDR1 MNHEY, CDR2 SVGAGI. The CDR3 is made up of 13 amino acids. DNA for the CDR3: TGTGCCAGCAGTTACTCGGGAGGACGTGGAGCTTTCTTT. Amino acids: CASSYSGGRGAFF.

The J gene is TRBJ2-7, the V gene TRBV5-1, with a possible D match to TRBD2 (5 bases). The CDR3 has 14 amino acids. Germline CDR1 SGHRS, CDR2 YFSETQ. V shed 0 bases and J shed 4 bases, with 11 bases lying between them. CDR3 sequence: CASSLGLAVYEQYF. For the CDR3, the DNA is TGCGCCAGCAGCTTGGGCCTAGCAGTATACGAGCAGTACTTC.

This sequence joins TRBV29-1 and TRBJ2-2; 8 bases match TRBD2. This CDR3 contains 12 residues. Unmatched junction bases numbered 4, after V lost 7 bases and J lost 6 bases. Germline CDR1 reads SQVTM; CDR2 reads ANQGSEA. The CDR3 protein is CSAGLAPGELFF. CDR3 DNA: TGCAGCGCCGGACTAGCCCCCGGGGAGCTGTTTTTT.

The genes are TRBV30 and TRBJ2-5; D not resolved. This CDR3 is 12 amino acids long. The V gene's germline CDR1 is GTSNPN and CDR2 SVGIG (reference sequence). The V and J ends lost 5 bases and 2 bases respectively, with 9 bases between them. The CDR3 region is CAWEVGQETQYF. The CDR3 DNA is TGTGCCTGGGAGGTCGGTCAAGAGACCCAGTACTTC.

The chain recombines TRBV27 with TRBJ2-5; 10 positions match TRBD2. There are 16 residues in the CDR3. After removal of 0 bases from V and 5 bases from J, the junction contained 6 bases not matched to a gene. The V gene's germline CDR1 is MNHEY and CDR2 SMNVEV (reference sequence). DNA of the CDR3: TGTGCCAGCAGTTTATCTAAGCGGGAGGGCCAGGAGACCCAGTACTTC. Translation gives CASSLSKREGQETQYF.

In DNA form, the CDR3 reads TGTGCCAGCAGTCCCCTCAGGGGGGAGTATGGCTACACCTTC. It is translated as CASSPLRGEYGYTF. V gene TRBV27 combines with J gene TRBJ1-2; 7 nucleotides line up with TRBD1. Germline CDR1 is MNHEY and CDR2 is SMNVEV (reference sequence). The CDR3 has 14 residues. J was trimmed by 5 bases and V by 5 bases; bases with no gene match: 8.

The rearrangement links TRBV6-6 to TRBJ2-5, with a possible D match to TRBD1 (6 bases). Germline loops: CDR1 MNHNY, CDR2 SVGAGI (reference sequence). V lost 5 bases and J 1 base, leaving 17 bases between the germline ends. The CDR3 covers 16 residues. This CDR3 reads CASSRRTWTVQETQYF. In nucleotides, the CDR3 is TGTGCCAGCAGTCGCCGGACTTGGACAGTCCAAGAGACCCAGTACTTC.

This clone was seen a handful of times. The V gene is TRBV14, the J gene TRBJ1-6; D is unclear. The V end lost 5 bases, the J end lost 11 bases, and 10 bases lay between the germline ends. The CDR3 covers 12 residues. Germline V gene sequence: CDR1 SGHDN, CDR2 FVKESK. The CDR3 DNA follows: TGTGCCAGCAGCGAGGCGGGTCCACCCCTCCACTTT. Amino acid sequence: CASSEAGPPLHF.

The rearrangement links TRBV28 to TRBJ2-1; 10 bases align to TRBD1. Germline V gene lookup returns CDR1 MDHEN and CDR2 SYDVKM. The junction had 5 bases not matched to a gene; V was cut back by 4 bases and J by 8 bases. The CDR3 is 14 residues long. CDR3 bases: TGTGCCAGCAGTTCACCGACAGGGGGCGATGAGCAGTTCTTC. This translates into CASSSPTGGDEQFF.

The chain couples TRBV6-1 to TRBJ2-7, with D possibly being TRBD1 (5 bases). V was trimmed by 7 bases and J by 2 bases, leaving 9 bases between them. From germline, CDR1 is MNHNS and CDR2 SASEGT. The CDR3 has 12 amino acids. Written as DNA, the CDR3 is TGTGCCAGCATGGGGCAGCCCTACGAGCAGTACTTC. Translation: CASMGQPYEQYF.

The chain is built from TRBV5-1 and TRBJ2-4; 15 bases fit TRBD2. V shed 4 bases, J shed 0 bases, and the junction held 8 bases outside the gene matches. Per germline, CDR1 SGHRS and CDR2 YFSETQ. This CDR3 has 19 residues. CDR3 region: CASSAGLAGGRSAKNIQYF. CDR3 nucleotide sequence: TGCGCCAGCAGCGCCGGACTAGCGGGGGGGCGGTCAGCCAAAAACATTCAGTACTTC.

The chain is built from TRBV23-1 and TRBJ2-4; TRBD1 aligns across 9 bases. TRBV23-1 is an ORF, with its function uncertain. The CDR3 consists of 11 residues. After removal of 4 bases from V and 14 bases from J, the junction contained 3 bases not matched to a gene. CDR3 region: CASSPRQGEYF. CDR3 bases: TGCGCCAGCAGTCCCCGACAGGGGGAGTACTTC.

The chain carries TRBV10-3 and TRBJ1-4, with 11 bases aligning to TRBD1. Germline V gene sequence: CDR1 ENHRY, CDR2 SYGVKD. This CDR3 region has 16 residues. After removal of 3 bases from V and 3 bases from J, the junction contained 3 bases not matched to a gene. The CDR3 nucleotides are TGTGCCATCAGTGAAGGACAGGGGGCTTCTAATGAAAAACTGTTTTTT. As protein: CAISEGQGASNEKLFF.

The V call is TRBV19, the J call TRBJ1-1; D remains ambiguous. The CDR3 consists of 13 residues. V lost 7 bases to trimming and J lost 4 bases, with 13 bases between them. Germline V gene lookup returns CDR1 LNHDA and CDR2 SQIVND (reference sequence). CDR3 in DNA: TGTGCCAGTAAGGAGGGTCGGAGCACTGAAGCTTTCTTT. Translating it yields CASKEGRSTEAFF.

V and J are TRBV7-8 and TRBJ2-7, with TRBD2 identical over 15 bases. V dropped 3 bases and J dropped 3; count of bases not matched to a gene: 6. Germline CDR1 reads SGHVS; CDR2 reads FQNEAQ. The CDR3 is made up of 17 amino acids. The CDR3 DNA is TGTGCCAGCAGCTTCCCTGGACTAGCGGGGGGGGTCTACGAGCAGTACTTC. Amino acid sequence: CASSFPGLAGGVYEQYF.

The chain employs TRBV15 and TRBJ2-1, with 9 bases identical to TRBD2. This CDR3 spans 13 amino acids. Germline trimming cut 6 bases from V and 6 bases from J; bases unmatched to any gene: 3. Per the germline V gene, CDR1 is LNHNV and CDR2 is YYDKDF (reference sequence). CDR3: CATSLAGLNEQFF. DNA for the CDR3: TGTGCCACCAGTCTAGCGGGGCTCAATGAGCAGTTCTTC.

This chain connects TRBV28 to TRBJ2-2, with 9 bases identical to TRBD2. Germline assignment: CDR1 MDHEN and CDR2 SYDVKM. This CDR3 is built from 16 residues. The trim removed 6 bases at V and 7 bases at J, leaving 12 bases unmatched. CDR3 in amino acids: CASRPSGITLVGELFF. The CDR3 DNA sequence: TGTGCCAGCAGGCCTAGCGGGATTACTTTGGTCGGGGAGCTGTTTTTT.

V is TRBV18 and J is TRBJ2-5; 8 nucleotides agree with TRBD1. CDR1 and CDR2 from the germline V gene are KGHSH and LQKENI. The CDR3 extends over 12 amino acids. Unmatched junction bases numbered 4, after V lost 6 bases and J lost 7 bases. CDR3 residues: CASSRDRLTQYF. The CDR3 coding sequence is TGTGCCAGCTCCCGGGACAGGCTGACCCAGTACTTC.

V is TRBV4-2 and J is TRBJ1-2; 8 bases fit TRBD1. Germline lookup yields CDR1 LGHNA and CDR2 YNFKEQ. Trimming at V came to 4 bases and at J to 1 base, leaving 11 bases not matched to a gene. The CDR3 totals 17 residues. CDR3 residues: CASSPTPGQENNYGYTF. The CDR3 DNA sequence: TGTGCCAGCAGCCCCACACCGGGACAGGAGAATAACTATGGCTACACCTTC.

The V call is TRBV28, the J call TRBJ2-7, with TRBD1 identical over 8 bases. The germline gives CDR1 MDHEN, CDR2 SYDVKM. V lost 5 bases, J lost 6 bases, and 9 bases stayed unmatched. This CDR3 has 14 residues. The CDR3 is CASSPTGDVAEQYF. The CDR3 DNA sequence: TGTGCCAGCAGTCCGACAGGGGACGTAGCCGAGCAGTACTTC.

CDR3 bases: TGTGCCAGCAGCTTAAACAGGGGGACCGATACGCAGTATTTT. Translated, it gives CASSLNRGTDTQYF. This chain connects TRBV7-2 to TRBJ2-3; 8 bases agree with TRBD1. CDR3 size: 14 residues. V lost 2 bases, J lost 6 bases, and 4 bases stayed unmatched. Germline loops: CDR1 SGHTA, CDR2 FQGNSA.